This TCR beta chain comes out of a study of beta chain features in type 1 diabetes (dated by TCRdb to the late 2010s). General notes on the study: Mean age, gender distribution, total cell number and subset yield were not different between patients and healthy donors. Across all samples, fewer than 110,000,000 sorted cells were examined, and cell number per subset correlated strongly with RNA yield. Regulatory and stem cell-like memory subsets were isolated from only 8 patients and about 8 healthy donors, whereas naive and central memory subsets came from all 28 donors. In the study, TCRB repertoires of sorted circulating CD4+ T cell subsets from recently diagnosed type 1 diabetes patients were compared with those of matched healthy donors.

A single peripheral blood draw of 95 to 150 mL on average was collected from each donor into heparinised tubes. A BD FACSAria II was used to sort naive, central memory, regulatory and stem cell-like memory CD4+ T cells with a panel that included CD45RO, CCR7, CD25, CD127, CD95 and CD27. All sorted populations exceeded 95% purity. PBMCs were separated immediately by Lymphoprep density gradient centrifugation and were stained directly, without being cultured. To minimize batch effects, samples were stained and sorted in pairs, one healthy donor with one patient per experiment. The entire amount of isolated RNA was reverse transcribed using the High Capacity cDNA Reverse Transcription Kit, so the sequenced TCRB transcripts were expressed ones. Naive, central memory and regulatory T cell samples underwent deep immunoSEQ sequencing, averaging about 3.3 million total reads per sample. Sorted cells were lysed in RLT buffer, and RNA was extracted using DNase-treated RNeasy Micro or Mini kits according to cell number. To prevent cross-contamination, each cell subset was processed individually, whereas patient and healthy donor samples were processed jointly. TCRB sequences were amplified from cDNA with the immunoSEQ multiplex PCR, producing 87-bp fragments spanning the CDR3 region. Amplicons were sequenced on the Illumina HiSeq platform. As for how the authors treated the data: Synthetic template baselines were used to correct PCR bias computationally, reads within Hamming distance 2 were collapsed together, and singletons that could not be merged were discarded. By aligning reads against IMGT, V, D and J genes, CDR3 length, and insertions or deletions at six rearrangement sites were assigned. Clonotype counts were normalized to sorted cell number within each subset before computing true diversity and Gini coefficients with the tcR R package. The overlap coefficient, calculated on TCRB nucleotide sequences, was used to measure repertoire sharing. Not all clones reach the TCRdb copy of this immuneACCESS table, which keeps in-frame sequences only. Checked studies attribute under half of the gap to unresolved V genes and leave the rest unexplained. The V and J calls and clone size were taken over from that table, and D and trimming were inferred from the DNA. In this sample the table shows more than 110,000 clones, 6% to 7.5% of which occur a single time. The ten largest clonotypes hold around 1.3% of the sample.

The CDR3 runs 16 amino acids, cysteine and phenylalanine included. The CDR3 DNA has 48 bases and is translated from base 1. V and J lose 4 bases and 0 bases, and a span of 14 bases separates them. CDR1 and CDR2 (SEHNR, FQNEAQ) derive from the germline V gene (reference sequence). The sample holds a few counts of this clone. The antigen it binds to is not known. Within one base of it there is no much larger clone, and no base qualities were kept. General conclusions and limits of the study: Only small numbers of individuals were included in the HLA sub-analyses, which left unresolved whether HLA type had any influence on TCRB rearrangement. Naive, central memory and regulatory TCRB repertoires appeared to be more alike among patients than among healthy donors. PCR might favor shorter templates, but patient and control samples were amplified and corrected together, so any skew would affect both groups equally. A moderate but significant shortening of TCRB CDR3 length was observed in type 1 diabetes patients in all four CD4+ subsets. Because cDNA rather than genomic DNA was sequenced, highly expressing activated cells could have been over-represented, although no difference in activation and CD3 levels was found between groups. At VDJ recombination sites, patients with type 1 diabetes made fewer insertions and deleted more nucleotides, a pattern implying thymic rearrangement abnormalities.

The origin of this receptor is a woman between 25 and 40 years old in good health. This sequence uses TRBV7-9 and TRBJ2-3; the D gene cannot be resolved reliably. Sequencing was performed on central memory CD4+ T cells from blood. The CDR3 corresponds to CASSSGGSSSTDTQYF. The DNA reads TGTGCCAGCAGCTCCGGCGGCAGTTCTAGCACAGATACGCAGTATTTT.